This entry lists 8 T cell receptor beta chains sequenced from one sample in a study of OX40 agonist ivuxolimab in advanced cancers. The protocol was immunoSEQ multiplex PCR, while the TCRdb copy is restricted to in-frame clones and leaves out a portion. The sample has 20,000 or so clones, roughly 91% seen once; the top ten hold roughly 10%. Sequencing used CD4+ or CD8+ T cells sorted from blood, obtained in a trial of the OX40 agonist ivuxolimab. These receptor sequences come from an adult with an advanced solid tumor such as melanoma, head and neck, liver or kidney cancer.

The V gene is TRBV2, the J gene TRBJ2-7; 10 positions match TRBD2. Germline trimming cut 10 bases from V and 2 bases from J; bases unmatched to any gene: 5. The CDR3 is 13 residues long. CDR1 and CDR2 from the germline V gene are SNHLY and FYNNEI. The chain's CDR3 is CATRTSGPYEQYF. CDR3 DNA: TGTGCCACCCGGACTAGCGGCCCCTACGAGCAGTACTTC.

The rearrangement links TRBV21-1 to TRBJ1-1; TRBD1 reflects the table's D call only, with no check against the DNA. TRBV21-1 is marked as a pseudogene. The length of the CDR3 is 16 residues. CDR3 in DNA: TGTGCCAGCAGCCGACGAGATCAGGGGGTGAACACTGAAGCTTTCTTT. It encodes CASSRRDQGVNTEAFF.

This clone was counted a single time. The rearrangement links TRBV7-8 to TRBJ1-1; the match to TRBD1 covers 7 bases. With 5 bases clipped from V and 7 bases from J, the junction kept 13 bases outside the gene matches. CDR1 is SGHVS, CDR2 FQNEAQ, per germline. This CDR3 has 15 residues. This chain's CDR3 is CASSPRQGLDVEAFF. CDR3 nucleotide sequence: TGTGCCAGCAGCCCTAGACAGGGATTGGACGTTGAAGCTTTCTTT.

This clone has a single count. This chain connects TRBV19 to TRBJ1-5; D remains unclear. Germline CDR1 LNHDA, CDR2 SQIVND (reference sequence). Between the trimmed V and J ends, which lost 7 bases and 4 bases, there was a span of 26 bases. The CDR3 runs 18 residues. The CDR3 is CASIRSGEVGRVNQPQHF. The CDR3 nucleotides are TGTGCCAGTATTCGAAGCGGAGAGGTGGGTCGGGTGAATCAGCCCCAGCATTTT.

CDR3 sequence (DNA): TGTGCCAGCAGTGTCCGGCGTAACTCCTACGAGCAGTACTTC. It translates to CASSVRRNSYEQYF. V and J are TRBV6-1 and TRBJ2-7; D remains unclear. Germline CDR1 and CDR2: MNHNS and SASEGT. V lost 4 bases and J 0 bases, leaving 10 bases between the germline ends. The CDR3 covers 14 residues.

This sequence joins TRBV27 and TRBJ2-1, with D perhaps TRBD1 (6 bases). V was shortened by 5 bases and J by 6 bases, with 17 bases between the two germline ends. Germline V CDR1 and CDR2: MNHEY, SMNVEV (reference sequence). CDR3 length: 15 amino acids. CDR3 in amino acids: CASSPEPSGVNEQFF. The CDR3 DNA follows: TGTGCCAGCAGTCCCGAACCCTCAGGGGTCAATGAGCAGTTCTTC.

In DNA, the CDR3 is TGTGCCAGCAGCCCCAGAGAGCGGGGCCCGGCATTAGAGACCCAGTACTTC. Its protein is CASSPRERGPALETQYF. The chain recombines TRBV13 with TRBJ2-5; the match to TRBD2 covers 7 bases. Trimming at V came to 5 bases and at J to 4 bases, leaving 16 bases not matched to a gene. This CDR3 has 17 amino acids. The V gene's germline CDR1 is PRHDT and CDR2 FYEKMQ (reference sequence).

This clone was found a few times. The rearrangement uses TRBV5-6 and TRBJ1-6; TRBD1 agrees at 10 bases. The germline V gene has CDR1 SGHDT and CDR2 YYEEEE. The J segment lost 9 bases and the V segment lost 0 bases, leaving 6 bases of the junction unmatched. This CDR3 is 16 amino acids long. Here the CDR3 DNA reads TGTGCCAGCAGCTTGGGCGGAGGGACAGGGGCTTCACCCCTCCACTTT. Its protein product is CASSLGGGTGASPLHF. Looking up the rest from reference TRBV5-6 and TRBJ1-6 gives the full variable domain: DAGVTQSPTHLIKTRGQQVTLRCSPKSGHDTVSWYQQALGQGPQFIFQYYEEEERQRGNFPDRFSGHQFPNYSSELNVNALLLGDSALYLCASSLGGGTGASPLHFGNGTRLTVT.